These 21 T cell receptor beta chains came from one sample sequenced in a study of blood T cell repertoires in COVID-19. Clones were read by immunoSEQ multiplex PCR, and TCRdb kept only the in-frame ones, dropping some. The table includes a few hundred thousand clones, 90% detected once. Source material: PBMCs or T cells enriched from blood (not recorded which). These receptor sequences come from a young woman with acute COVID-19.

The gene calls are TRBV29-1 and TRBJ2-6, with TRBD2 as a possible D gene (6 bases). Germline assignment: CDR1 SQVTM and CDR2 ANQGSEA. CDR3 size: 15 residues. Trimming removed 5 bases at V and 10 bases at J, with 21 bases between. The CDR3 region is CSVLQGALGRNVLTF. CDR3 coding DNA: TGCAGCGTTCTTCAGGGAGCTCTCGGGAGAAACGTCCTGACTTTC.

The genes are TRBV7-3 and TRBJ2-1; 9 nucleotides align to TRBD1. Germline lookup yields CDR1 SGHTA and CDR2 FQGTGA. The CDR3 spans 13 residues. Germline trimming cut 6 bases from V and 5 bases from J; bases unmatched to any gene: 2. In DNA form, the CDR3 reads TGTGCCAGCAGGGGACAGGGTAACAATGAGCAGTTCTTC. It encodes CASRGQGNNEQFF.

This sequence joins TRBV28 and TRBJ1-5, with 9 nucleotides matching TRBD1. The CDR3 runs 17 residues. After removal of 2 bases from V and 7 bases from J, the junction contained 12 bases not matched to a gene. Germline CDR1 MDHEN, CDR2 SYDVKM. The CDR3 DNA reads as TGTGCCAGCAGTTTAACAGACAGGGGGGATGGTCGCCAGCCCCAGCATTTT. Translated, it gives CASSLTDRGDGRQPQHF.

The genes are TRBV5-1 and TRBJ2-1; 9 nucleotides line up with TRBD1. J gave up 7 bases and V 4 bases, and 9 bases lay outside the gene matches. This CDR3 contains 15 residues. Germline V gene lookup returns CDR1 SGHRS and CDR2 YFSETQ. As DNA, the CDR3 is TGCGCCAGCAGCACGCGGGACAGGGCACGGAATGAGCAGTTCTTC. Translation: CASSTRDRARNEQFF.

The chain recombines TRBV11-2 with TRBJ2-7, with a tentative D call TRBD1 (5 bases). Germline loops: CDR1 SGHAT, CDR2 FQNNGV. The CDR3 is 14 amino acids. Trimming shortened V by 2 bases and J by 0 bases, and 8 bases separated the two germline ends. The CDR3 region is CASSLRQSSYEQYF. Written as DNA, the CDR3 is TGTGCCAGCAGCTTACGACAGAGCTCCTACGAGCAGTACTTC. Drawing the rest from reference TRBV11-2 and TRBJ2-7, the complete variable domain is EAGVAQSPRYKIIEKRQSVAFWCNPISGHATLYWYQQILGQGPKLLIQFQNNGVVDDSQLPKDRFSAERLKGVDSTLKIQPAKLEDSAVYLCASSLRQSSYEQYFGPGTRLTVT.

CDR3 nucleotide sequence: TGTGCCAGCACCTCCACTAATGAAAAACTGTTTTTT. Protein product: CASTSTNEKLFF. This chain connects TRBV12-3 or TRBV12-4 to TRBJ1-4; D unresolved. V gave up 7 bases and J gave up 2 bases, with 5 bases separating them. This CDR3 is built from 12 residues.

This clone was recorded only once. The chain is built from TRBV5-1 and TRBJ2-3, with TRBD2 identical over 8 bases. The CDR3 has 15 amino acids. Germline CDR1 SGHRS, CDR2 YFSETQ. J gave up 0 bases and V 2 bases, and 2 bases lay outside the gene matches. DNA of the CDR3: TGCGCCAGCAGCTTCACTAGCGGAAGCACAGATACGCAGTATTTT. It encodes CASSFTSGSTDTQYF. Using reference TRBV5-1 and TRBJ2-3 for the parts outside the CDR3, the full variable domain is KAGVTQTPRYLIKTRGQQVTLSCSPISGHRSVSWYQQTPGQGLQFLFEYFSETQRNKGNFPGRFSGRQFSNSRSEMNVSTLELGDSALYLCASSFTSGSTDTQYFGPGTRLTVL.

The V and J genes are TRBV5-1 and TRBJ1-1; TRBD1 might be the D (6 bases). The CDR3 extends over 14 amino acids. CDR1 is SGHRS, CDR2 YFSETQ, per germline. The V and J ends lost 3 bases and 4 bases respectively, with 13 bases between them. Here the CDR3 DNA reads TGCGCCAGCAGCTCCAATACAGGGAGCACTGAAGCTTTCTTT. Translated, it gives CASSSNTGSTEAFF.

This clone has only a few counts. This chain joins TRBV29-1 and TRBJ1-2; 9 positions agree with TRBD1. Per the germline V gene, CDR1 is SQVTM and CDR2 is ANQGSEA. With 5 bases clipped from V and 8 bases from J, the junction kept 3 bases outside the gene matches. The CDR3 covers 11 residues. CDR3 in amino acids: CSVTGGLGYTF. In nucleotides, the CDR3 is TGCAGCGTTACAGGGGGCTTGGGCTACACCTTC.

The V and J genes are TRBV28 and TRBJ1-5; TRBD1 is a possible D gene (5 bases). In germline, CDR1 is MDHEN, CDR2 SYDVKM. The CDR3 runs 15 residues. Trimming took off 2 bases at V and 2 bases at J, with 10 bases between the two ends. For the CDR3, the DNA is TGTGCCAGCAGTTTAATGGGGGGTGGCAATCAGCCCCAGCATTTT. Its protein product is CASSLMGGGNQPQHF.

The rearrangement uses TRBV5-8 and TRBJ1-2, with D tentatively TRBD1 (5 bases). Per the germline V gene, CDR1 is SGHTS and CDR2 is YDEGEE. V was cut by 6 bases and J by 7 bases, with 19 bases left in between. This CDR3 comprises 14 residues. The CDR3 spells CASTLGQNGGGYTF. The CDR3 nucleotides are TGTGCCAGCACACTCGGGCAGAACGGGGGTGGCTACACCTTC.

The gene calls are TRBV7-9 and TRBJ1-3; no clear D gene. V dropped 2 bases and J dropped 0 bases, with 8 bases sitting between them. This CDR3 has 15 residues. The germline V gene has CDR1 SEHNR and CDR2 FQNEAQ (reference sequence). The CDR3 spells CASSLSGFSGNTIYF. The CDR3 region has the DNA TGTGCCAGCAGCTTAAGCGGTTTCTCTGGAAACACCATATATTTT.

The rearrangement uses TRBV28 and TRBJ2-7; 7 bases align to TRBD1. V gave up 4 bases and J gave up 3 bases; unmatched junction bases: 12. The CDR3 totals 16 residues. CDR1 and CDR2 from the germline V gene are MDHEN and SYDVKM. CDR3 sequence (DNA): TGTGCCAGCAGTTCAAGGGCAGGGGGTTCCCTCTACGAGCAGTACTTC. This gives the protein CASSSRAGGSLYEQYF.

The chain uses TRBV24-1 and TRBJ1-2; 7 nucleotides align to TRBD1. The CDR3 covers 14 residues. V lost 0 bases, J lost 8 bases, and 5 bases stayed unmatched. The germline V gene encodes CDR1 KGHDR and CDR2 SFDVKD. The DNA of the CDR3 is TGTGCCACCAGTGATTTGAAGGGGGCGCACGGCTACACCTTC. Amino acid sequence: CATSDLKGAHGYTF.

The chain is built from TRBV9 and TRBJ2-5; tentative D call: TRBD1 (5 bases). This CDR3 has 13 amino acids. With 1 base removed from V and 5 bases from J, the gap between germline ends came to 9 bases. The germline V gene encodes CDR1 SGDLS and CDR2 YYNGEE. The CDR3 coding sequence is TGTGCCAGCAGCGTACAGGGTCACGAGACCCAGTACTTC. Translating it yields CASSVQGHETQYF.

The chain recombines TRBV11-2 with TRBJ1-1; TRBD1 matches 11 bases. Germline loops: CDR1 SGHAT, CDR2 FQNNGV. V was clipped by 2 bases and J by 5 bases; unmatched bases: 7. The CDR3 contains 16 residues. CDR3 amino acids: CASSLPGTGGLTEAFF. In DNA, the CDR3 is TGTGCCAGCAGCTTACCCGGGACAGGGGGGTTAACTGAAGCTTTCTTT.

J is TRBJ2-2 and V is TRBV19; the match to TRBD1 covers 9 bases. Germline loops: CDR1 LNHDA, CDR2 SQIVND (reference sequence). V dropped 4 bases and J dropped 4; count of bases not matched to a gene: 10. The CDR3 loop spans 17 amino acids. The DNA of the CDR3 is TGTGCCAGTAGTACACAGGGGGCGAGGTGGTCCACCGGGGAGCTGTTTTTT. Translating gives CASSTQGARWSTGELFF.

The chain is built from TRBV28 and TRBJ1-1; 8 bases line up with TRBD1. Germline CDR1 reads MDHEN; CDR2 reads SYDVKM. With 4 bases clipped from V and 4 bases from J, the junction kept 2 bases outside the gene matches. The CDR3 has 13 amino acids. As DNA, the CDR3 is TGTGCCAGCAGTTCAACAGGGGGCACTGAAGCTTTCTTT. Its protein product is CASSSTGGTEAFF.

The gene calls are TRBV28 and TRBJ2-7; D remains ambiguous. The CDR3 contains 11 residues. Trimming took off 7 bases at V and 3 bases at J, with 7 bases between the two ends. Germline CDR1 and CDR2: MDHEN and SYDVKM. Here the CDR3 DNA reads TGTGCCAGCAATTTTAACTACGAGCAGTACTTC. Protein: CASNFNYEQYF.

This clone was found once. This sequence joins TRBV18 and TRBJ2-5; tentatively, D is TRBD2 (5 bases). Trimming took off 0 bases at V and 3 bases at J, with 23 bases between the two ends. Germline-derived CDR1 and CDR2 are KGHSH and LQKENI. CDR3 size: 19 residues. CDR3 amino acids: CASSPPFLLPGLTKETQYF. The CDR3 DNA reads TGTGCCAGCTCACCACCGTTCCTGCTCCCCGGACTCACAAAAGAGACCCAGTACTTC.

This rearrangement joins TRBV14 to TRBJ1-4; 9 positions agree with TRBD1. The CDR3 has 14 amino acids. Trimming took 4 bases from V and 5 from J; bases not matched to a gene: 2. CDR1 is SGHDN and CDR2 is FVKESK in the germline V gene. The CDR3 nucleotides are TGTGCCAGCAGCCCCGGGACAGGGAATGAAAAACTGTTTTTT. Translating gives CASSPGTGNEKLFF.